This TCR beta chain was recorded in a study of blood T cell repertoires in COVID-19. About the research overall: The origin of the acute and convalescent COVID-19 samples was the United States, Italy and Spain. Sample material is recorded as cDNA or gDNA derived from T cells, B-cell-depleted T cells, or PBMCs.

Germline V lookup: CDR1 LNHDA, CDR2 SQIVND (reference sequence). The CDR3 has 14 residues. Note on this clone: A read error may account for a junction end that differs from germline.

Per the authors' pipeline: It was from reference gene primer amplification that nucleated cell counts were estimated. Produced via immunoSEQ multiplex PCR; TCRdb's table is partial and in-frame only. D and trimming were read from the DNA, whereas the V and J calls and clone size are those reported in that table. Of some 120,000 clones in the sample, around nine tenths were seen once. The sample comprised peripheral blood. The V call is TRBV19, the J call TRBJ2-1; 8 bases match TRBD2. The sequence derives from a man aged 50 or older with acute or convalescent COVID-19. In DNA form, the CDR3 reads TGTGCCAGTAGTATAGATTTTCCAGCGGGAGAGGAGCTCTTC. Encoded protein: CASSIDFPAGEELF.